The rows below give T cell receptor beta chains drawn from one sample of a study of T cell repertoires in cytomegalovirus infection. These TCRs' antigens remain unknown. TCRdb analysed the reads with MiXCR anew, one entry per CDR3 protein. Of 640,000 or so distinct CDR3 sequences in the sample, roughly a third are singletons; the top ten hold about 20%. The input for sequencing was cultured PBMCs, taken from culture after CMV antigen stimulation. The source of these receptors is a human donor in good health (CMV status not recorded). Some clones in this sample may be carry-over from other donors' samples. CDR3s leave out the opening cysteine and the closing phenylalanine or tryptophan.

J gene,V gene,CDR3 protein
TRBJ2-1,TRBV7-2,ASSLAPQYNEQF
TRBJ1-1,TRBV20-1,SARDAGTGNTEAF
TRBJ1-2,TRBV27,ASSLGVPRYYGYT
TRBJ2-7,TRBV10-3,AIRDNVYGYEQY
TRBJ2-2,TRBV7-2,ASSVWQNTGELF
TRBJ2-7,TRBV7-2,ASSLTSGSTEQY
TRBJ2-2,TRBV12-3/TRBV12-4,ASSHGGGGNTGELF
TRBJ2-7,TRBV6-6,ASSQQGATGEQY
TRBJ2-5,TRBV7-9,ASSLGLAGGYQETQY
TRBJ1-6,TRBV20-1,SAQDRVPRSPLH
TRBJ1-1,TRBV5-1,ASSARVMNTEAF
TRBJ2-3,TRBV7-2,ASSLVGGRTDTQY
TRBJ1-3,TRBV7-2,ASSLYSGPGNTIY
TRBJ1-1,TRBV20-1,SARRTANTEAF
TRBJ2-7,TRBV7-9,ASSARDKGFGEQY
TRBJ1-5,TRBV29-1,SVLDRAEQPQH
TRBJ2-7,TRBV2,ASSEAGGQRKYEQY
TRBJ2-7,TRBV7-2,ASSLSWDLYYEQY
TRBJ1-1,TRBV11-2,ASSNPPDGVGNTEAF
TRBJ2-3,TRBV7-2,ASSEGLVGDTQY
TRBJ2-5,TRBV11-2,ASSLFETQETQY
TRBJ2-1,TRBV7-9,ASSPVSGGPPGYNEQF
TRBJ2-1,TRBV19,AIGPRDSYYNEQF
TRBJ2-7,TRBV7-2,ASSFSVSSEQY
TRBJ2-3,TRBV18,ASSPITTINTDTQY
TRBJ2-1,TRBV20-1,SAREASGGNNEQF
TRBJ1-1,TRBV7-9,ASSFRTGGSNTEAF
TRBJ2-3,TRBV7-2,ASSYDSGTDTQY
TRBJ2-5,TRBV7-2,ASSLAAVARGQETQY
TRBJ2-3,TRBV28,ASSFSEGTDTQY
TRBJ1-3,TRBV7-2,ASSFRQTGNTIY
TRBJ1-3,TRBV6-6,ASSYSEGRGNTIY
TRBJ2-1,TRBV7-2,ASRLAGVEDEQF
TRBJ1-6,TRBV11-2,ASSVKEKETPLH
TRBJ1-2,TRBV7-2,ASSSLAGYT
TRBJ1-6,TRBV5-4,ASSTVAALGNSPLH
TRBJ1-4,TRBV6-1,ASSEPGAGAEKLF
TRBJ1-2,TRBV19,ASYQGARDYGYT
TRBJ2-7,TRBV7-9,ASSLGGGHEQY
TRBJ1-1,TRBV25-1,ASRDSGTLNTEAF
TRBJ2-5,TRBV6-6,ASYSGSVRETQY
TRBJ1-6,TRBV6-5,ASRRGQESPLH
TRBJ2-3,TRBV6-6,ASSYSPTTDTQY
TRBJ1-5,TRBV18,ASSPPPGQGLRGQPQH
TRBJ2-3,TRBV11-2,ASSFRGLTTDTQY
TRBJ2-1,TRBV7-6,ASSTGVSGASYNEQF
TRBJ1-5,TRBV7-2,ASSPQSDQPQH
TRBJ1-5,TRBV7-9,ASSLGTQPQH
TRBJ1-2,TRBV12-3/TRBV12-4,ASSTDGRVGYT
TRBJ2-1,TRBV6-1,ASSEALDRGAYNEQF